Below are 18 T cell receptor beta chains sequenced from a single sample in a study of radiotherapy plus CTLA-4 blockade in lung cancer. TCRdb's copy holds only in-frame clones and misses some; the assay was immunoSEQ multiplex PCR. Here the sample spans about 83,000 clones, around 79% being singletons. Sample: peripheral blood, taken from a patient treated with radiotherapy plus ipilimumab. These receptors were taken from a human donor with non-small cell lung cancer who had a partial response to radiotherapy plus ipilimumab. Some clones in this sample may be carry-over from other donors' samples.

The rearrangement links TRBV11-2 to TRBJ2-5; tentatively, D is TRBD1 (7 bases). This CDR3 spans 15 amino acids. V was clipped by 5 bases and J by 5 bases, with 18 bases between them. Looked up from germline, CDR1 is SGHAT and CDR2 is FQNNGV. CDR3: CASSTRTGGVETQYF. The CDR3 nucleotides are TGTGCCAGCAGCACAAGGACAGGCGGGGTGGAGACCCAGTACTTC.

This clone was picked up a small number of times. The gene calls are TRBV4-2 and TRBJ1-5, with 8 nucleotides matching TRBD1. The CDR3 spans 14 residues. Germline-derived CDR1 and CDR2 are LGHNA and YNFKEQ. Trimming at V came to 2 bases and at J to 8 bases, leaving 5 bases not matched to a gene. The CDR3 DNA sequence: TGTGCCAGCAGCCAAACAGGGGGTTCTGAGCCCCAGCATTTT. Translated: CASSQTGGSEPQHF.

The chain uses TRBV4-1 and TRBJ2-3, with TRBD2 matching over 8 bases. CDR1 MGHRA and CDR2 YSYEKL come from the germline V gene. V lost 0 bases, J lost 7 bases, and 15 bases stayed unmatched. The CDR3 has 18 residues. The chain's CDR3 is CASSQDFSGRAWLNTQYF. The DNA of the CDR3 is TGCGCCAGCAGCCAAGATTTCTCCGGGAGGGCCTGGCTGAATACGCAGTATTTT.

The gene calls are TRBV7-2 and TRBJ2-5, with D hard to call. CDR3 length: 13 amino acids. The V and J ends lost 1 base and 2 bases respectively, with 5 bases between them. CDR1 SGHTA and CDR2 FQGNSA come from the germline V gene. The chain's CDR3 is CASSLEPQETQYF. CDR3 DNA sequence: TGTGCCAGCAGCTTAGAGCCACAAGAGACCCAGTACTTC.

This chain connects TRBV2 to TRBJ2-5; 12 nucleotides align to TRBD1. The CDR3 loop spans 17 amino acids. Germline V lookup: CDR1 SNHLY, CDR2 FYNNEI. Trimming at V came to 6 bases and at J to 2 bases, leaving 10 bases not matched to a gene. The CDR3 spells CASRTLRDRGLQETQYF. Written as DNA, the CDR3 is TGTGCCAGCAGAACCCTCCGGGACAGGGGGCTTCAAGAGACCCAGTACTTC.

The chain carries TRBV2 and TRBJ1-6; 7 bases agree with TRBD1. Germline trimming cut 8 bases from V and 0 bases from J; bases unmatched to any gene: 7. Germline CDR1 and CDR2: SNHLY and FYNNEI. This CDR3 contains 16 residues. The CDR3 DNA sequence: TGTGCCAGCGTCCGGGACAGAGGCTCCTATAATTCACCCCTCCACTTT. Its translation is CASVRDRGSYNSPLHF. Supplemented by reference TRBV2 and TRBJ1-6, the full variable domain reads EPEVTQTPSHQVTQMGQEVILRCVPISNHLYFYWYRQILGQKVEFLVSFYNNEISEKSEIFDDQFSVERPDGSNFTLKIRSTKLEDSAMYFCASVRDRGSYNSPLHFGNGTRLTVT.

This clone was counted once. This chain's CDR3 is CASSFSGRSAGYTF. The CDR3 nucleotides read TGTGCCAGCAGTTTCTCCGGGAGGTCGGCCGGCTACACCTTC. The chain carries TRBV28 and TRBJ1-2; D call uncertain. This CDR3 spans 14 amino acids. Deletions cut 3 bases from V and 8 bases from J, with 16 bases between. Per the germline V gene, CDR1 is MDHEN and CDR2 is SYDVKM.

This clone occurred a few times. For the CDR3, the DNA is TGTGCCAGTAGTTACCGGGACAACGATCCTGGTGCTGAAGCTTTCTTT. This codes for CASSYRDNDPGAEAFF. The rearrangement joins TRBV19 to TRBJ1-1; tentatively, D is TRBD1 (6 bases). CDR3 length equals 16 residues. The V gene's germline CDR1 is LNHDA and CDR2 SQIVND (reference sequence). V was trimmed by 5 bases and J by 6 bases, leaving 22 bases between them.

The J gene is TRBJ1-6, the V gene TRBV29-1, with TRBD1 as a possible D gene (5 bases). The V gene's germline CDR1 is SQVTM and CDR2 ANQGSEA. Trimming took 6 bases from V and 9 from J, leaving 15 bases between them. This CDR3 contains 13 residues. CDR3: CSVQQGMGSPLHF. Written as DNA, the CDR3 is TGCAGCGTCCAGCAGGGAATGGGTTCACCCCTCCACTTT.

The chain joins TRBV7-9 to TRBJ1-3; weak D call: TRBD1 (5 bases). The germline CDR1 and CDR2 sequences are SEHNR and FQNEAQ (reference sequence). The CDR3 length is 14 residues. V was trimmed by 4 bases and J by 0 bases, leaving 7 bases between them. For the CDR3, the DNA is TGTGCCAGCAGCTCAGGGCCCTCTGGAAACACCATATATTTT. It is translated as CASSSGPSGNTIYF.

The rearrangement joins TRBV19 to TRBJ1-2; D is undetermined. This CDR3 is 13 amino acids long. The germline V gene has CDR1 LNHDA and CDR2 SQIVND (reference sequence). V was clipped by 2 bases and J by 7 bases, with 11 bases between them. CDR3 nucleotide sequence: TGTGCCAGTAGTATAACTGGCCAGGTTGGCTACACCTTC. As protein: CASSITGQVGYTF. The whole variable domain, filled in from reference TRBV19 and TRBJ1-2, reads DGGITQSPKYLFRKEGQNVTLSCEQNLNHDAMYWYRQDPGQGLRLIYYSQIVNDFQKGDIAEGYSVSREKKESFPLTVTSAQKNPTAFYLCASSITGQVGYTFGSGTRLTVV.

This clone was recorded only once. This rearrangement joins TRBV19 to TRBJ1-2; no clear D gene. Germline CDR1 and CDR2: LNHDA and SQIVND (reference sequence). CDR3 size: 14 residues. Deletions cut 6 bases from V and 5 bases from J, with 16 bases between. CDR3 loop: CASRTLQPPYGYTF. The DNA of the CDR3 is TGTGCCAGTAGAACCCTACAGCCGCCGTATGGCTACACCTTC.

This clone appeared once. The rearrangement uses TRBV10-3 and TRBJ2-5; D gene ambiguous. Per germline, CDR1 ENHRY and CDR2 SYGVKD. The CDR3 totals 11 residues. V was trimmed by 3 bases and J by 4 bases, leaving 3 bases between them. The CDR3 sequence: CAISDRETQYF. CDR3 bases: TGTGCCATCAGTGACCGAGAGACCCAGTACTTC.

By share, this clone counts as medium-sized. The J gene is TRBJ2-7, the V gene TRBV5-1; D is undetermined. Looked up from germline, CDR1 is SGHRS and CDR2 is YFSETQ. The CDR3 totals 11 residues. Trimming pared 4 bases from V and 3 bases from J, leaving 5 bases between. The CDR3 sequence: CASSDSYEQYF. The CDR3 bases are TGCGCCAGCAGCGATAGCTACGAGCAGTACTTC.

The CDR3 coding sequence is TGCGCCAGCAGCCTCTTACTAGCGGGGCCCTACAATGAGCAGTTCTTC. Translated: CASSLLLAGPYNEQFF. The chain employs TRBV4-1 and TRBJ2-1; TRBD2 agrees at 10 bases. The CDR3 extends over 16 amino acids. The trim removed 4 bases at V and 2 bases at J, leaving 5 bases unmatched. Germline CDR1 and CDR2: MGHRA and YSYEKL.

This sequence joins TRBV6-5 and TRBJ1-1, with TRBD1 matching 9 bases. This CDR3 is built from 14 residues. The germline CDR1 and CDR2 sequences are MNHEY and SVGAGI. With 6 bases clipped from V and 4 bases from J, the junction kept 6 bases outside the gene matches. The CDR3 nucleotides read TGTGCCAGCAGACAAAGACAGGGGGGCACTGAAGCTTTCTTT. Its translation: CASRQRQGGTEAFF.

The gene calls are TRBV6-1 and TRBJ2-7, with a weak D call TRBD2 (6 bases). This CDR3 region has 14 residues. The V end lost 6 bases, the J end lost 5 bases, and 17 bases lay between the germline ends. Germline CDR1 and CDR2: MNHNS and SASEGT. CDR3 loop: CASSYVGTLNEQYF. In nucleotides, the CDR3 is TGTGCCAGCAGCTACGTCGGGACTCTCAACGAGCAGTACTTC.

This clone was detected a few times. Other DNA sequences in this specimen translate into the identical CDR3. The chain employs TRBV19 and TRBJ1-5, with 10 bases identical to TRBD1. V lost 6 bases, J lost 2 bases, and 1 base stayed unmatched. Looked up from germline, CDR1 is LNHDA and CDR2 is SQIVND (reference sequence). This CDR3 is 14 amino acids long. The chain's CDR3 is CASSGTGGNQPQHF. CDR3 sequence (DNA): TGTGCCAGTAGCGGGACAGGGGGCAATCAGCCCCAGCATTTT.